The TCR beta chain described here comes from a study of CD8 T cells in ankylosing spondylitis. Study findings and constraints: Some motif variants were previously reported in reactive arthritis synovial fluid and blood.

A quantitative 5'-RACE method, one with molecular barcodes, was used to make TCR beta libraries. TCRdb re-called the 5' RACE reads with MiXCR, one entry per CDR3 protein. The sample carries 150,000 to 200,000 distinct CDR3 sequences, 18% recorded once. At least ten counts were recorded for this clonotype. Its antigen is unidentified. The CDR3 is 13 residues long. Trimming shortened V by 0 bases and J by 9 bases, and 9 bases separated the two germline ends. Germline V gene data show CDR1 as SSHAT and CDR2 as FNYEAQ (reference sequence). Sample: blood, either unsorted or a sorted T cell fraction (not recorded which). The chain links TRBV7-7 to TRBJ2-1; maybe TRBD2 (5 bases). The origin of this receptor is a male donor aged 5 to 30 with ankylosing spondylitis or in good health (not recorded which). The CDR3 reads CASSLAEGSEQFF. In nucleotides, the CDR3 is TGTGCCAGCAGCTTAGCCGAAGGGAGTGAGCAGTTCTTC.